This T cell receptor beta chain was captured by sequencing in a study of vaccination effects on CD4 cells after COVID-19 (dated by TCRdb to the early 2020s). Broadly, across the study: Each participant received two doses of an mRNA SARS-CoV-2 vaccine, either BNT162b2 or mRNA-1273. Altogether, 10 COVID-19 convalescent patients and a few SARS-CoV-2-naive healthy vaccine recipients made up the full study. Pre-vaccine samples were collected from a couple of convalescent patients 16 days and one week before the first dose, corresponding to 142 and 148 days after COVID-19 diagnosis. Cultures from other donors in the study were sequenced using the Oncomine TCR Beta short-read assay on an Illumina iSeq 100. The study compared SARS-CoV-2 spike-specific CD4+ TCR repertoires before and after mRNA vaccination in COVID-19 convalescent patients and infection-naive vaccine recipients.

V was cut back by 3 bases and J by 0 bases, leaving a gap of 9 bases between them. Reading from cysteine to phenylalanine, the CDR3 counts 15 amino acids. Of the read, only the CDR3 DNA is kept; its 45 bases are in frame from base 1. CDR1 and CDR2, per the germline V gene (reference sequence), are PRHDT and FYEKMQ. The library was produced with the immunoSEQ multiplex PCR assay. DNA from the CD4+ T cells that had been cultured and isolated underwent TCR beta CDR3 sequencing. On the authors' methods: Non-productive TCR sequences were removed, reads were trimmed to the CDR3 region, and CDR3s of at least 7 amino acids were retained. The MANAFEST web app was used to identify antigen-specific clonotypes by comparing expansion in peptide wells with expansion in reference cultures. To count as positive, a clone had to show expansion at FDR<0.05 compared with the reference and with all other wells, an odds ratio above 5, and a frequency above 0.1% in two replicate wells. Clonotypes significantly expanded in SARS-CoV-2 spike wells and in at least one common cold coronavirus spike condition were defined as cross-reactive. CDR3 similarity was assessed by Levenshtein distance using the stringdist R package, and unrooted trees were constructed with ape in R 3.6.1. TCRdb retrieved this table from immuneACCESS and kept in-frame rearrangements only. Not all clones are present; in checked studies, unresolved V genes account for under half, and no reason is known for the remainder. D and trimming were read from the DNA, whereas the V and J calls and clone size are those reported in that table. The sample has around 25,000 clones on record, 65% to 75% of them singletons. Roughly a sixth of the sample is held by the ten biggest clonotypes.

General study outcomes and caveats: For convalescent patients, new clones induced by the vaccine made up most of the post-vaccine spike-reactive repertoire, and these new clones were largely distinct from the clones induced by infection. Both infection-induced and vaccine-induced clones contracted markedly at late post-vaccination timepoints, which is consistent with waning T cell responses. Only a small number of convalescent patients were included, and no early post-infection timepoints were available, which limited the study.

To identify antigen-specific CD4+ T cell clonotypes by their expansion, the ViraFEST assay first stimulated PBMC with viral peptide pools and then applied TCR sequencing. After about 10 days of culture, CD4+ T cells were isolated with the EasySep CD4+ T cell isolation kit. PCR-confirmed SARS-CoV-2 infection had occurred in convalescent patients between March and December 2020, before the Alpha, Beta and Delta variants emerged in the United States. Each well held 1.5 million to 2 million PBMC cultured in IMDM containing roughly 5.1% human AB serum, roughly 10 IU/ml IL-2 and gentamicin, along with about 9.3 ug/ml peptides. Half of the culture medium was replaced with fresh IL-2-containing medium on days 3 and 7. Unless noted otherwise, every peptide stimulation condition was grown in triplicate wells. PBMC were separated from whole blood using Ficoll-Paque Plus gradient centrifugation and were then either cryopreserved at -140C or used fresh. The overlapping peptide pools covered the spike proteins of SARS-CoV-2 and of the common cold coronaviruses HCoV-NL63, HCoV-OC43 and HCoV-229E. The QIAamp micro DNA kit was used to extract genomic DNA from the cultured CD4+ T cells.

As regards this clone: Its specific antigen is unknown. One base away there is no much larger clone; base qualities are not given.

This clonotype was sampled from a human donor who had a prior SARS-CoV-2 infection. The chain joins TRBV13 to TRBJ2-4; TRBD1 is a possible D gene, resting on 5 matching bases. The sample consisted of CD4+ T cells from PBMCs cultured with SARS-CoV-2 spike peptides, taken before COVID-19 vaccination. This sample's cell subset or site label indicates: SARS-CoV-2 spike overlapping peptide pool stimulation. The DNA sequence is given as TGTGCCAGCAGCTTTAAAGGGGTAGCCAAAAACATTCAGTACTTC. Protein translation: CASSFKGVAKNIQYF. Here the CDR3 is joined to the reference TRBV13 and TRBJ2-4 genes, and the full variable domain is: AAGVIQSPRHLIKEKRETATLKCYPIPRHDTVYWYQQGPGQDPQFLISFYEKMQSDKGSIPDRFSAQQFSDYHSELNMSSLELGDSALYFCASSFKGVAKNIQYFGAGTRLSVL.